This TCR beta chain derives from a study of CD8+ T cells in alopecia areata. Findings of the study overall: Tofacitinib yielded significantly lower scalp clonality and fewer expanded CD8+ clones among the top 100. Across lesional scalp, and particularly alopecia totalis/universalis, clonality surpassed that of normal scalp.

The germline CDR1 and CDR2 sequences are SGHRS and YFSETQ. V lost 3 bases, J lost 5 bases, and 3 bases stayed unmatched. The CDR3 sequence is 14 residues long. Investigators isolated RNA and reverse transcribed it into cDNA to act as the sequencing template. Data came from immunoSEQ multiplex PCR; TCRdb stores just in-frame clones and leaves some out. Of approximately 100,000 clones in the sample, about 60% are singletons; the top ten hold approximately 16%. As for treatment: oral pan-JAK inhibitor, 5-10 mg twice daily. To note about this clone: Its cognate antigen is unknown.

The sample here was CD8+ T cells sorted from blood, taken between weeks 55 and 65, from a patient treated with tofacitinib. The chain combines TRBV5-1 with TRBJ1-1; TRBD1 matches 11 bases. The sequence was obtained from a human donor with alopecia areata. In DNA form, the CDR3 reads TGCGCCAGCAGCTGGACAGGGGGCATGACTGAAGCTTTCTTT. Protein sequence: CASSWTGGMTEAFF.